One and the same sample provided the 7 T cell receptor beta chains below, sequenced in a study of T cells in Graves' hyperthyroidism and ophthalmopathy. TCR beta CDR3 regions were amplified from RNA transcripts. Using the HTBI primer set, a first-round RT-PCR was run on the TCR CDR3. TCRdb called the multiplex PCR reads again in MiXCR, with one record for every CDR3 protein. The repertoire consists of fewer than 650,000 distinct CDR3 sequences, with about 14% occurring once and the leading ten covering approximately 15%. Sample: blood. Receptor source: a woman aged 40 to 50 with Graves' hyperthyroidism.

This clonotype was found many times. The V and J genes are TRBV2 and TRBJ1-1; D is unresolved. This CDR3 spans 12 amino acids. Germline-derived CDR1 and CDR2 are SNHLY and FYNNEI. V shed 10 bases and J shed 0 bases, with 9 bases lying between them. CDR3 protein: CATSPLNTEAFF. CDR3 sequence (DNA): TGTGCCACATCCCCCCTGAACACTGAAGCTTTCTTT.

This clonotype appeared a few times. The gene calls are TRBV28 and TRBJ2-1; D assignment may be TRBD1 or TRBD2 (5 bases each). Germline V gene sequence: CDR1 MDHEN, CDR2 SYDVKM. Trimming pared 7 bases from V and 10 bases from J, leaving 11 bases between. This CDR3 spans 11 amino acids. The CDR3 DNA is TGTGCCAGCAACGGGGCGCGGGAGCAGTTCTTC. It yields the protein CASNGAREQFF.

At least ten counts were recorded for this clonotype. The CDR3 DNA reads as TGTGCCAGCAGCCCGTCGGGGTTTCAACTGGGGCTGGAATTAAATGAGCAGTTCTTC. This translates into CASSPSGFQLGLELNEQFF. The genes are TRBV3-1 and TRBJ2-1; D may be TRBD1 or TRBD2 (5 bases each). The CDR3 sequence is 19 residues long. The V gene's germline CDR1 is LGHDT and CDR2 YNNKEL (reference sequence). With 4 bases removed from V and 7 bases from J, the gap between germline ends came to 29 bases.

As regards this clonotype: A much more abundant neighbour one base away suggests this may be a read error. The genes are TRBV27 and TRBJ2-7, with no clear D. V lost 4 bases, J lost 5 bases, and 12 bases lay in between. This CDR3 region has 13 residues. Per germline, CDR1 MNHEY and CDR2 SMNVEV (reference sequence). The CDR3 nucleotides are TGTGCCAGCAGTTCTTGCCCGCTACACGAGCAGTACTTC. Encoded protein: CASSSCPLHEQYF.

This clonotype was observed at least ten times. This CDR3 is CASREGGETQYF. The CDR3 nucleotides read TGTGCCAGCAGAGAAGGGGGAGAGACCCAGTACTTC. The gene calls are TRBV28 and TRBJ2-5; D possibly corresponds to TRBD1 (6 bases). V was trimmed by 6 bases and J by 4 bases, leaving 9 bases between them. The CDR3 runs to 12 residues. Germline-derived CDR1 and CDR2 are MDHEN and SYDVKM.

This clonotype occurred a few times. The chain recombines TRBV18 with TRBJ2-3; TRBD2 is a possible D gene (6 bases). The CDR3 is 13 amino acids. Germline values: CDR1 KGHSH, CDR2 LQKENI. Trimming pared 0 bases from V and 9 bases from J, leaving 10 bases between. For the CDR3, the DNA is TGTGCCAGCTCACCACCGCCAGGGAGGACGCAGTATTTT. Translation gives CASSPPPGRTQYF.

This clonotype occurred many times. V is TRBV2 and J is TRBJ1-3, with D possibly being TRBD1 (6 bases). Germline CDR1 and CDR2: SNHLY and FYNNEI. The CDR3 spans 14 residues. V was trimmed by 8 bases and J by 5 bases, leaving 16 bases between them. CDR3 in DNA: TGTGCCAGCCTCTCCGGGGGGCCTCGAAACACCATATATTTT. It specifies CASLSGGPRNTIYF.